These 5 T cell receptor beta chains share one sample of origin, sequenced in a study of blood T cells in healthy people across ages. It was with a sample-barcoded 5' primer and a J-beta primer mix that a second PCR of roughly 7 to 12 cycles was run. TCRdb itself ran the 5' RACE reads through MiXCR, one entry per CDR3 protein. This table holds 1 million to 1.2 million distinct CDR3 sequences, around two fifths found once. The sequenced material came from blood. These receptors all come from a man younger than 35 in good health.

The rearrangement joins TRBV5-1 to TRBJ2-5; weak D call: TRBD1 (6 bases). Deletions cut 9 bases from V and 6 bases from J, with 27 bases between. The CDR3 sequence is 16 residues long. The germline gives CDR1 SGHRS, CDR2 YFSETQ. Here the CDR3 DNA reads TGCGCCACCCGAGTTATCTACGAAGACAGGAGGAAGACCCAGTACTTC. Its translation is CATRVIYEDRRKTQYF.

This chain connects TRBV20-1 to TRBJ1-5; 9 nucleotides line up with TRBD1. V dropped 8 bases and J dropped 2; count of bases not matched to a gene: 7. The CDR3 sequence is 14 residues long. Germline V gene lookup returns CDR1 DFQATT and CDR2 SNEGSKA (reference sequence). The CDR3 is CSSGQGVGNQPQHF. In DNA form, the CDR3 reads TGCAGTTCGGGACAGGGAGTCGGCAATCAGCCCCAGCATTTT.

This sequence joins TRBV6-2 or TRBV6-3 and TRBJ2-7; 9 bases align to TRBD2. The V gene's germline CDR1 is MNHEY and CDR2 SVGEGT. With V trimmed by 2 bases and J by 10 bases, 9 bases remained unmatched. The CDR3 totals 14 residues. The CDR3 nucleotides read TGTGCCAGCAGTTACGAGCGGGAGGTCTTGCCCCAGTACTTC. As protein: CASSYEREVLPQYF.

This chain's CDR3 is CASSPRGGQDQPQHF. For the CDR3, the DNA is TGTGCCAGCAGTCCTCGGGGGGGACAAGATCAGCCCCAGCATTTT. V usage is TRBV27 and J usage is TRBJ1-5; possibly TRBD1 for D (6 bases). The CDR3 loop spans 15 amino acids. CDR1 and CDR2 from the germline V gene are MNHEY and SMNVEV (reference sequence). V was trimmed by 5 bases and J by 5 bases, leaving 16 bases between them.

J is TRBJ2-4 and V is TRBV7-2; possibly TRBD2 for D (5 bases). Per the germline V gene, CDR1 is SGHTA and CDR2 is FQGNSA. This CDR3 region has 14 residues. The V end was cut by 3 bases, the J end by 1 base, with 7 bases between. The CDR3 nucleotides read TGTGCCAGCAGCTTGCCGGGGGCCAAAAACATTCAGTACTTC. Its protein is CASSLPGAKNIQYF.